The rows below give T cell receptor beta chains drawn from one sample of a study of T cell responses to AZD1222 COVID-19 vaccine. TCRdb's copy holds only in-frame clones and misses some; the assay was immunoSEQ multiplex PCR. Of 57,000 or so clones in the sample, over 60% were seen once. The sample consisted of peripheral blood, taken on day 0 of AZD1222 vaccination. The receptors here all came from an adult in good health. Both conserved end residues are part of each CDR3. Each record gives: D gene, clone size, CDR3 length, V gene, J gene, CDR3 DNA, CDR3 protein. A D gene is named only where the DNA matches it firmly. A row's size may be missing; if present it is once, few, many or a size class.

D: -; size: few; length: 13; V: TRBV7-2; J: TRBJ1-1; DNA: TGTGCCAGCAGCTTAGCAGGGGGGCTGGAAGCTTTCTTT; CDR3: CASSLAGGLEAFF
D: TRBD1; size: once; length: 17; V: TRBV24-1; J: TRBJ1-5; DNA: TGTGCCACCAGTGATCCCAGACAGGGACCCAAGCCACAGCCCCAGCATTTT; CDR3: CATSDPRQGPKPQPQHF
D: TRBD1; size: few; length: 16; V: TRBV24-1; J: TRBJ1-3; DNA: TGTGCCACCCCGGGACAGGGGGTGAGCTCTGGAAACACCATATATTTT; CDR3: CATPGQGVSSGNTIYF
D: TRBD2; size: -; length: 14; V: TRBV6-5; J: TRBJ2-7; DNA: TGTGCCAGCAGTTACGAGCGGGGGGGCTACGAGCAGTACTTC; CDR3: CASSYERGGYEQYF
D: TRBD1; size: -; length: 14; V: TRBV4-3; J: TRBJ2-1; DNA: TGCGCCAGCAGCTACACAGGGGGCTTTAATGAGCAGTTCTTC; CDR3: CASSYTGGFNEQFF
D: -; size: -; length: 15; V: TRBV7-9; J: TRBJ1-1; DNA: TGTGCCAGCAGCTTAGATCGGCACCCAAATACTGAAGCTTTCTTT; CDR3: CASSLDRHPNTEAFF
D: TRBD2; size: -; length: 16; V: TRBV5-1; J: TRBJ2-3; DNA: TGCGCCAGCAGCTTGGGACTAGCGGGGGGGATGGATACGCAGTATTTT; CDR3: CASSLGLAGGMDTQYF
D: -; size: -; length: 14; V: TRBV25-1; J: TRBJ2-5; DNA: TGTGCCAGCAGTAGACTGACTGCGGGGGAGACCCAGTACTTC; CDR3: CASSRLTAGETQYF
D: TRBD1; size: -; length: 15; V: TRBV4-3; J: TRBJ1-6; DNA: TGCGCCAGCAGCCACAAGACAGGGCGTAATTCACCCCTCCACTTT; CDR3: CASSHKTGRNSPLHF
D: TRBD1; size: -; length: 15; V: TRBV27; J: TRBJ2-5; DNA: TGTGCCAGCAGCACCGGGACAGGGGGCGTAGAGACCCAGTACTTC; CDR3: CASSTGTGGVETQYF
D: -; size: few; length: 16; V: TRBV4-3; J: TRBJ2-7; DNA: TGCGCCAGCAGCCAAGATCACGGGGGAATTCCTACGGAGCAGTACTTC; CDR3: CASSQDHGGIPTEQYF
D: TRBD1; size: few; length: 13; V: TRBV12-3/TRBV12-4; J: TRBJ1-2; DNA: TGTGCCAGCAGTTCGACAGGGGGTTATGGCTACACCTTC; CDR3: CASSSTGGYGYTF
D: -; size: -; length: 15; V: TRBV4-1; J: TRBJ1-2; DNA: TGCGCCAGCAGCCAAGATACGGGGAGGGTCTATGGCTACACCTTC; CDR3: CASSQDTGRVYGYTF
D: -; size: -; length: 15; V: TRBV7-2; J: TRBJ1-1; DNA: TGTGCCAGCAGCTTTTCGAAACAGGGGAACACTGAAGCTTTCTTT; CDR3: CASSFSKQGNTEAFF
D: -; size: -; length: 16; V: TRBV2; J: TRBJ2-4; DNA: TGTGCCAGCAGTGAAGAGTCGGGAACAGCCAAAAACATTCAGTACTTC; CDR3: CASSEESGTAKNIQYF
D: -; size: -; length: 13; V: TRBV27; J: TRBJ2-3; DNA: TGTGCCAGCAGTTTCCAGGGGACAGATACGCAGTATTTT; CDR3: CASSFQGTDTQYF
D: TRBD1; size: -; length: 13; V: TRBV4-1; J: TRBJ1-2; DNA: TGCGCCAGCAGATCAACAGGGGGCTATGGCTACACCTTC; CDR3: CASRSTGGYGYTF
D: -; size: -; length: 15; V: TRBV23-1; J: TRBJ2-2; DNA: TGCGCCAGCCCGGGCCAGGGCGCGAACACCGGGGAGCTGTTTTTT; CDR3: CASPGQGANTGELFF
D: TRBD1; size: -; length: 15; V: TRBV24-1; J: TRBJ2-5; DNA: TGTGCCACCAGTGATCCGGACAGGGACCAAGAGACCCAGTACTTC; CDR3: CATSDPDRDQETQYF
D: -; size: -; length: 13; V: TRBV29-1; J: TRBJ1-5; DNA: TGCAGCGCGCGGACAGCTAGCAATCAGCCCCAGCATTTT; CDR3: CSARTASNQPQHF
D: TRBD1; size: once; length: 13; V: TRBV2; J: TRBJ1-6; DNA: TGTGCCACACGGACAGGGGAAGGATCACCCCTCCACTTT; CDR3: CATRTGEGSPLHF
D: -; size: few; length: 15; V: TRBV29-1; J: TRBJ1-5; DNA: TGCAGCGTGGCCCCGGGGGGCAGTCGCAATCAGCCCCAGCATTTT; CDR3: CSVAPGGSRNQPQHF
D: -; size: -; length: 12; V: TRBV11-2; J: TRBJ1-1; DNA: TGTGCCGCGGGTATCATGAACACTGAAGCTTTCTTT; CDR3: CAAGIMNTEAFF
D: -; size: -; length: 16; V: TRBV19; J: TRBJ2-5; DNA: TGTGCCAGTAGTATCGGAGAAATCCTTTTCGGGGAGACCCAGTACTTC; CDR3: CASSIGEILFGETQYF
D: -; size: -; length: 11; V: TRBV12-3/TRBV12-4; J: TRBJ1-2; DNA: TGTGCCAGCAGTGGGACCTATGGCTACACCTTC; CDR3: CASSGTYGYTF
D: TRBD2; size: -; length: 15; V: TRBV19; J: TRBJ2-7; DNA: TGTGCCAGCACGACTAGCGGGGGCCCTACCTACGAGCAGTACTTC; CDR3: CASTTSGGPTYEQYF
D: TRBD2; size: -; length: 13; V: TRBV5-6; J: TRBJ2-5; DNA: TGTGCCAGCAGCTTTTGGGGAGGGGAGACCCAGTACTTC; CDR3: CASSFWGGETQYF
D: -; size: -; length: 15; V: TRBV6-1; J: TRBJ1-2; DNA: TGTGCCAGCAGTGAAGGGCGTGGGGGGCTGGTTGGCTACACCTTC; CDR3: CASSEGRGGLVGYTF
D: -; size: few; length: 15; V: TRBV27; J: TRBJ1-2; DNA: TGTGCCAGCAGTTTACGAGGGGGGGTTGGCTATGGCTACACCTTC; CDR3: CASSLRGGVGYGYTF
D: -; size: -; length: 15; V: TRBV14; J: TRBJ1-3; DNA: TGTGCCAGCAGCCAAGATAGGCTGGGAGGAAACACCATATATTTT; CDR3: CASSQDRLGGNTIYF
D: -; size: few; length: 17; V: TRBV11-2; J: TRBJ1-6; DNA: TGTGCCAGCAGCTCGAAGACGGATAGTTCCTATAATTCACCCCTCCACTTT; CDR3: CASSSKTDSSYNSPLHF
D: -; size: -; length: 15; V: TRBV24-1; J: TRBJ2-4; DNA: TGTGCCACCAGTGACCGGAGGGATACCAAAAACATTCAGTACTTC; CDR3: CATSDRRDTKNIQYF
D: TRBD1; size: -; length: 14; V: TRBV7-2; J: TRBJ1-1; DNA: TGTGCCAGCAGTGGGACAGGGGGACTCACTGAAGCTTTCTTT; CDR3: CASSGTGGLTEAFF
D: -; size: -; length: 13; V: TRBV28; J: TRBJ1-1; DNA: TGTGCCAGCAGCGGACGGATGAACACTGAAGCTTTCTTT; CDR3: CASSGRMNTEAFF
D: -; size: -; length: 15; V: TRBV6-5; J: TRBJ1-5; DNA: TGTGCCAGCAGTTCAGGACGGTCTAGCAATCAGCCCCAGCATTTT; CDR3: CASSSGRSSNQPQHF
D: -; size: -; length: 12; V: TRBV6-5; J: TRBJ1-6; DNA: TGTGCCAGCAGATACAGCAATTCACCCCTCCACTTT; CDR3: CASRYSNSPLHF
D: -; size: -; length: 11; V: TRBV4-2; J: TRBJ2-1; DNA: TGTGCCAGCAGCCAAGCTTATGAGCAGTTCTTC; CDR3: CASSQAYEQFF
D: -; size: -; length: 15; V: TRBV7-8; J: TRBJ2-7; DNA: TGTGCCAGCAGCACCCGCGGCAGGGTTATCGACGAGCAGTACTTC; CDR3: CASSTRGRVIDEQYF
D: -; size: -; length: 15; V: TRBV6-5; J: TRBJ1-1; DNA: TGTGCCAGCAGTTACTCCCCCACAGGGCTGGGTGAAGCTTTCTTT; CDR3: CASSYSPTGLGEAFF
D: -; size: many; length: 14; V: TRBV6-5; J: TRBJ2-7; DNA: TGTGCCAGCATAGAGTCTGGGAGGTCTTACGAGCAGTACTTC; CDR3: CASIESGRSYEQYF
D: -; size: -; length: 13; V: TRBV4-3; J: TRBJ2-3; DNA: TGCGCCAGCAAAGGGGGGGGCACAGATACGCAGTATTTT; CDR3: CASKGGGTDTQYF
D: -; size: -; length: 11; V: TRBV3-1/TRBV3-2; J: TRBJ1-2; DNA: TGTGCCAGCGGAAACTACTATGGCTACACCTTC; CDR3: CASGNYYGYTF
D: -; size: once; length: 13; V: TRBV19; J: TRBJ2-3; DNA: TGTGCCAGTAGTATACAGGGCCCAGATACGCAGTATTTT; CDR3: CASSIQGPDTQYF
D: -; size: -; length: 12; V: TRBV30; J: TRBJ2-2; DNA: TGTGCCTGGAGTCTTATAGCTGGGGAGCTGTTTTTT; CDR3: CAWSLIAGELFF
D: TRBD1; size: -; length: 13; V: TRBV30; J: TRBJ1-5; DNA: TGTGCCTGGGGGACAGGGAGCAATCAGCCCCAGCATTTT; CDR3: CAWGTGSNQPQHF
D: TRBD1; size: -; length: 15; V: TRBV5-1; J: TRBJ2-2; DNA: TGCGCCAGCAGCGGGGACAGCGGTGAGGGCGGGGAGCTGTTTTTT; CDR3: CASSGDSGEGGELFF
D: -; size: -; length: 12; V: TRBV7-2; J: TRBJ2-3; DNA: TGTGCCAGCAGCTTATATGAAGATACGCAGTATTTT; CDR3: CASSLYEDTQYF
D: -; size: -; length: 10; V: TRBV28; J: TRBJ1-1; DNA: TGTGCCAGCAGTCGTAGTGAAGCTTTCTTT; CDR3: CASSRSEAFF
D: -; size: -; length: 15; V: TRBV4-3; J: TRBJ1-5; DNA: TGCGCCAGCAGCCAAGATCTACAGGGTAATCAGCCCCAGCATTTT; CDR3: CASSQDLQGNQPQHF
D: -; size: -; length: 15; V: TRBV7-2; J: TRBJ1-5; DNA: TGTGCCAGCAGCTTAGGTTATTCGGGCAATCAGCCCCAGCATTTT; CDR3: CASSLGYSGNQPQHF
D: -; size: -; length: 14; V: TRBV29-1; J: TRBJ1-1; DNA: TGCAGCGTTGAAGATCCATGGGGGACCCATGAAGCTTTCTTT; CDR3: CSVEDPWGTHEAFF
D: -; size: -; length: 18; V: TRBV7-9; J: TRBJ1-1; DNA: TGTGCCAGCAGCTTAGAGGGCAGAAAGGGACCCATGAACACTGAAGCTTTCTTT; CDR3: CASSLEGRKGPMNTEAFF
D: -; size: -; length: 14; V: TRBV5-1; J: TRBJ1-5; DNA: TGCGCCAGCAGCTTCGGGCAGGGTTCTCAGCCCCAGCATTTT; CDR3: CASSFGQGSQPQHF
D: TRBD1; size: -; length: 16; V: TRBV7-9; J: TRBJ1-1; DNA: TGTGCCAGCAGCTCGGTACAGGGGGCGCGGGGCACTGAAGCTTTCTTT; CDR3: CASSSVQGARGTEAFF
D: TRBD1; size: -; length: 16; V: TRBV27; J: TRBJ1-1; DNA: TGTGCCAGCAGCCGATATGGGGACAGGGGATTCACTGAAGCTTTCTTT; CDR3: CASSRYGDRGFTEAFF
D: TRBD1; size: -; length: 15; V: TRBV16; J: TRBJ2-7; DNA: TGTGCCAGCAGCCAATCGACACAGGGGCAGAACGAGCAGTACTTC; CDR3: CASSQSTQGQNEQYF
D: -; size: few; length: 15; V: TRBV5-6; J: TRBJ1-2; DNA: TGTGCCAGCAGCGGGCTAGGGGAGACTAACTATGGCTACACCTTC; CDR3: CASSGLGETNYGYTF